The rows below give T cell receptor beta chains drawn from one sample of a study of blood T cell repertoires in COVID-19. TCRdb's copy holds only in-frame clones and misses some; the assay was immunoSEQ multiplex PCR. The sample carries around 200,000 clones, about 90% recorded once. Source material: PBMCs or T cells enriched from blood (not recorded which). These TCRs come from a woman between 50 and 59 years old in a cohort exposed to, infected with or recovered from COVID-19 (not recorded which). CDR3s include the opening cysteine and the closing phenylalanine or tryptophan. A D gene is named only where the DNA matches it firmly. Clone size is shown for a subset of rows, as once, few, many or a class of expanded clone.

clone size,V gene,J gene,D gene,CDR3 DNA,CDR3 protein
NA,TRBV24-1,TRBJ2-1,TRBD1,TGTGCCACCATTATGAGGGGGACAGGGTTTTGCGATGAGCAGTTCTTC,CATIMRGTGFCDEQFF
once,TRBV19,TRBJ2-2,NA,TGTGCCAGTATCGCACAGGGATTGGGTAGCACCGGGGAGCTGTTTTTT,CASIAQGLGSTGELFF
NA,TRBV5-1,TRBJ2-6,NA,TGCGCCAGCAGCCCGGGGGCGGGGGACGGGGCCAACGTCCTGACTTTC,CASSPGAGDGANVLTF
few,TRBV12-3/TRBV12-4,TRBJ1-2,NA,TGTGCCAGCAATAAAGTCGGCTATGGCTACACCTTC,CASNKVGYGYTF
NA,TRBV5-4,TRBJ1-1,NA,TGTGCCAGCAGGGGGGACTCCGGGCCACTGAACACTGAAGCTTTCTTT,CASRGDSGPLNTEAFF
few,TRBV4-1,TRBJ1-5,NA,TGCGCCAGCAGCCAAAAGGGGATATCGCCTTTTCGTCAGCCCCAGCATTTT,CASSQKGISPFRQPQHF
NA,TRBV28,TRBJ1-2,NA,TGTGCCAGCCAAGGTGGGGGACTCGAAACTAACTATGGCTACACCTTC,CASQGGGLETNYGYTF
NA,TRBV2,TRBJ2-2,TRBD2,TGTGCCAGCACAGGACTAGCGGGGGTCGGGGAGCTGTTTTTT,CASTGLAGVGELFF
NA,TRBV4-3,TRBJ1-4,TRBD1,TGCGCCAGCAGCCTTGGGACAGGGCAGGTTGAAAAACTGTTTTTT,CASSLGTGQVEKLFF
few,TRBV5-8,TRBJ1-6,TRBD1,TGTGCCAGCAGCATCGGACAGGGGGCGGATTCACCCCTCCACTTT,CASSIGQGADSPLHF
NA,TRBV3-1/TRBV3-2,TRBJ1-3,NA,TGTGCCAGCAGCCAGGCGGGACGGTTTTCTGGAAACACCATATATTTT,CASSQAGRFSGNTIYF
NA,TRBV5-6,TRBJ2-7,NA,TGTGCCAGCAGCCGGGGAGGTATCCCGTACGAGCAGTACTTC,CASSRGGIPYEQYF
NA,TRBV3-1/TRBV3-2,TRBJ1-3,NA,TGTGCCAGCAGCCAGGATTGGGCCCCTGGAAACACCATATATTTT,CASSQDWAPGNTIYF
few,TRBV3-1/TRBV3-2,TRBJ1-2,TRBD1,TGTGCCAGCAGCCCGAGCTCCGGGACAGGGGTCCCTTTGAACTTC,CASSPSSGTGVPLNF
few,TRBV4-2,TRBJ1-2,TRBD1,TGTGCCAGCAGCCAAGGCCAGGGGGGCTATGGCTACACCTTC,CASSQGQGGYGYTF
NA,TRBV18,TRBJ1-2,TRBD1,TGTGCCAGCTCACCACGGGACAGTCGATCGGGCTATGGCTACACCTTC,CASSPRDSRSGYGYTF
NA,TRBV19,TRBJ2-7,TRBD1,TGTGCCACTCGGGACAGGGTAGACTACGAGCAGTACTTC,CATRDRVDYEQYF
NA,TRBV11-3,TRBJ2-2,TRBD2,TGTGCCAGCAGCCTGGCGGGGGGCCTGAACACCGGGGAGCTGTTTTTT,CASSLAGGLNTGELFF
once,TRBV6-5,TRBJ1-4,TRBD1,TGTGCCAGCAGTTACTCGGGGACAGGGGGCGGTGAAAAACTGTTTTTT,CASSYSGTGGGEKLFF
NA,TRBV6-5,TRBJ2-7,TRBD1,TGTGCCAGCAGTCGGGACAGAGACTACGAGCAGTACTTC,CASSRDRDYEQYF
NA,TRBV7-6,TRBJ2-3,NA,TGTGCCAGCAGCTTAGAACGGGGGACGGGCACAGATACGCAGTATTTT,CASSLERGTGTDTQYF
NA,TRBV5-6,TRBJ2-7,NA,TGTGCCAGCAGCTTGACCTTAACAGGGTACGGTGTTCCGGACGAGCAGTACTTC,CASSLTLTGYGVPDEQYF
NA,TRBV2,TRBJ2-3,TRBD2,TGTGCCAGCAGTCGGGAGGGGCGCGGCACAGATACGCAGTATTTT,CASSREGRGTDTQYF
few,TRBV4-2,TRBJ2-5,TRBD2,TGTGCCAGCAGCCTGGGTGGGACTAGCGGGGGGCAAGAGACCCAGTACTTC,CASSLGGTSGGQETQYF
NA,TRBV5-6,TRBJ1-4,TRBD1,TGTGCCAGCAGTTGGAGGACAGGGGGCGCGGGTAATGAAAAACTGTTTTTT,CASSWRTGGAGNEKLFF
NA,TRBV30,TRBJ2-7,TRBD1,TGTGCCTGGAGCCGACAGGGGTACGAGCAGTACTTC,CAWSRQGYEQYF
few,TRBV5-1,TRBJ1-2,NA,TGCGCCACCAGACTGGAGGCAGGGGTTTACTATGGCTACACCTTC,CATRLEAGVYYGYTF
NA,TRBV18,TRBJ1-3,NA,TGTGCCAGCTCACCACAGGGGGCTGGAAACACCATATATTTT,CASSPQGAGNTIYF
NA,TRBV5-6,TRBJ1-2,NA,TGTGCCAGCAGCTTGCCCGCTAACTATGGCTACATCTTC,CASSLPANYGYIF
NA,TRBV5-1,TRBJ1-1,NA,TGCGCCAGCAGCTTGGATCCCTTATCGAACACTGAAGCTTTCTTT,CASSLDPLSNTEAFF
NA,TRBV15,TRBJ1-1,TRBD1,TGTGCCACCGGACAGGGGCTGAACACTGAAGCTTTCTTT,CATGQGLNTEAFF
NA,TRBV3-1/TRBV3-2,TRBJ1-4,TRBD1,TGTGCCAGCAGCCAGGCCCCGGGACAGGGGTGTTGCGCTAATGAAAAACTGTTTTTT,CASSQAPGQGCCANEKLFF
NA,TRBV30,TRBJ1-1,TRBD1,TGTGCCTCCGATAAACAGGGGATGGGCACTGAAGCTTTCTTT,CASDKQGMGTEAFF
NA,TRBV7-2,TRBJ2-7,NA,TGTGCCAGCAGCTTAAGGGGGACCTACGAGCAGTACTTC,CASSLRGTYEQYF
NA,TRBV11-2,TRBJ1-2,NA,TGTGCCAGCAGCCCCTCTGGGAGGGTGGTGGGCTACACCTTC,CASSPSGRVVGYTF
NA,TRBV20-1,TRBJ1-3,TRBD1,TGCAGTGCTAGTCCCGGGACAGGTGGAAACACCATATATTTT,CSASPGTGGNTIYF
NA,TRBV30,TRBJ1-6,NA,TGTGCCTGGAGCCAACAGGGAAAATCTTCACCCCTCCACTTT,CAWSQQGKSSPLHF
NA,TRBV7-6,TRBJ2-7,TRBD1,TGTGCCAGCAGCTTAGCGGGACAGGGGTCCTACGAGCAGTACTTC,CASSLAGQGSYEQYF
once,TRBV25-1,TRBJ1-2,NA,TGTGCCAGCAGTGGGGCTTTAAACTATGGCTACACCTTC,CASSGALNYGYTF
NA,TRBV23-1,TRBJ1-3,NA,TGCGCCAGCAGTCACCGGACTAACTCTGGAAACACCATATATTTT,CASSHRTNSGNTIYF
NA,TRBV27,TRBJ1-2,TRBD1,TGTGCCAGCAGTTTGACAGGGGTGGATGGCTACACCTTC,CASSLTGVDGYTF
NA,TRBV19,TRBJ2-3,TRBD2,TGTGCCAGTAGTATAGAGGGTTTTCGGGGGGGCCCAGATACGCAGTATTTT,CASSIEGFRGGPDTQYF
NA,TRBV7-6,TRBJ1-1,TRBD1,TGTGCCAGCAGCTTGTCGGACAGGGGGCGGTTTACTGAAGCTTTCTTT,CASSLSDRGRFTEAFF
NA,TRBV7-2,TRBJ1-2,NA,TGTGCCAGCAGCCCAGACAGAGAAGAGGGCTACACCTTC,CASSPDREEGYTF
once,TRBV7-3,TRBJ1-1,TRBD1,TGTGCCAGCAGCCCGGGGGTAGGGGGCCAATCTGAAGCTTTCTTT,CASSPGVGGQSEAFF
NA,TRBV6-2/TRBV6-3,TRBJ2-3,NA,TGTGCCAGCAGTTACTCCCTTCTGAGCGGAACCCTTTCAGATACGCAGTATTTT,CASSYSLLSGTLSDTQYF
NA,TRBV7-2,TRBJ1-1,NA,TGTGCCAGCAGCTGGGGGGCGGGAGACACTGAAGCTTTCTTT,CASSWGAGDTEAFF
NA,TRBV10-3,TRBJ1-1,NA,TGTGCCATCAGTCCGGGGAGCACTGAAGCTTTCTTT,CAISPGSTEAFF